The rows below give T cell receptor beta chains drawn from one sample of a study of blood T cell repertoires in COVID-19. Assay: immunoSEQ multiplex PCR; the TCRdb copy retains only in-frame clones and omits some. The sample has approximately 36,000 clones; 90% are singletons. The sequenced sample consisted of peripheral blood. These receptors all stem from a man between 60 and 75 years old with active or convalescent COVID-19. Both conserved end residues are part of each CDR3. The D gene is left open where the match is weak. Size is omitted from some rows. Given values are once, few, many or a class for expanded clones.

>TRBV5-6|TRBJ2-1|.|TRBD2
TGTGCCAGCAGCTCACATGAGCGGGGCCGACCTGGTGAGCAGTTCTTC
CASSSHERGRPGEQFF
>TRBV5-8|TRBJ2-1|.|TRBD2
TGTGCCAGCAGTGATACAGGACTAGTTTCTCTCATAAATGAGCAGTTCTTC
CASSDTGLVSLINEQFF
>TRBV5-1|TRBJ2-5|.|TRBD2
TGCGCCAGCAGCTTATCTAGCGGGAGGGGTGGAGAGACCCAGTACTTC
CASSLSSGRGGETQYF
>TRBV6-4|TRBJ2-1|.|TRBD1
TGTGCCAGCAGTGACCAGGGACAGGGACCTGAGCAGTTCTTC
CASSDQGQGPEQFF
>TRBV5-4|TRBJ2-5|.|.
TGTGCCAGCAGCTTGGTGTCAGGGCAGACCCAGTACTTC
CASSLVSGQTQYF
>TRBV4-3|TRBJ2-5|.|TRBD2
TGCGCCAGCAGCCAAGCCATGTTGGGGGGGTTAGAGACCCAGTACTTC
CASSQAMLGGLETQYF
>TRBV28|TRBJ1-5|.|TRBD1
TGTGCCAGCGTTACAGGGGTCAGTCAGCCCCAGCATTTT
CASVTGVSQPQHF
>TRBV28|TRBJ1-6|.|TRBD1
TGTGCCAGCAGTTTAGTTGGAGGGGGCTGGTCACCCCTCCACTTT
CASSLVGGGWSPLHF
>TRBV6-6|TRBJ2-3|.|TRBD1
TGTGCCAGCAGTCAGCGTGACAGGGCTAGGGGCACAGATACGCAGTATTTT
CASSQRDRARGTDTQYF
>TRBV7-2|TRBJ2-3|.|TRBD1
TGTGCCAGCAGCCTGGACAGGGGTACAGATACGCAGTATTTT
CASSLDRGTDTQYF
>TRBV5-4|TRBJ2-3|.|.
TGTGCCAGCAGCTTGGCGGGCACAGATACGCAGTATTTT
CASSLAGTDTQYF
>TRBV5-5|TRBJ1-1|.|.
TGTGCCAGCAGCTTGCCGGGACATCTGAACACTGAAGCTTTCTTT
CASSLPGHLNTEAFF
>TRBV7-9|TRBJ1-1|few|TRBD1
TGTGCCAGCAGACAAGGGACAGCGCGCACTGAAGCTTTCTTT
CASRQGTARTEAFF
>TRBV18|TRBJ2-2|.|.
TGTGCCAGCTCACCACTCGGTACGGGAGCTACCGGGGAGCTGTTTTTT
CASSPLGTGATGELFF
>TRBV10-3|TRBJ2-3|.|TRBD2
TGTGCCATCAGTGAAACTAGCGGGGCGGGAGATACGCAGTATTTT
CAISETSGAGDTQYF
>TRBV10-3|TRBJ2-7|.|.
TGTGCCATCAGTGAGGCGGACGGGGGTTCCTACGAGCAGTACTTC
CAISEADGGSYEQYF
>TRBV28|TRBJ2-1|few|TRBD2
TGTGCCAGCAGTGGATACCCCTCCGTAGCGGGAGGGCCGGTTGAGCAGTTCTTC
CASSGYPSVAGGPVEQFF
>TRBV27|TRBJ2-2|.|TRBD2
TGTGCCAGCAGTATAAACTATCGAGCGGGAGGGCCAAGGGAGCTGTTTTTT
CASSINYRAGGPRELFF
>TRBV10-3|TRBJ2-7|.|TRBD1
TGTGCCATCAGTGGGGGGGTGCCGGGACAGGGCTCCTACGAGCAGTACTTC
CAISGGVPGQGSYEQYF
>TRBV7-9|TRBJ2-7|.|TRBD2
TGTGCCAGCAGCGGGGCTAGCGGGAGTTTCTACGAGCAGTACTTC
CASSGASGSFYEQYF
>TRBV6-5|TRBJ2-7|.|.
TGTGCCAGCAGTCTCCCCTCCCTCGGGGCCTACGAGCAGTACTTC
CASSLPSLGAYEQYF
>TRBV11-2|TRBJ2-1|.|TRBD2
TGTGCCAGCAGCTTAGCGAGCGGGGCCAATGAGCAGTTCTTC
CASSLASGANEQFF
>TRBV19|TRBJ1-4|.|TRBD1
TGTGCCAGTAGCATACTCCCCTTCGGCAGGGGGGAAAAACTGTTTTTT
CASSILPFGRGEKLFF
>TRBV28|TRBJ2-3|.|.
TGTGCCACCCGGTCGGGGGTTACGCAGTATTTT
CATRSGVTQYF
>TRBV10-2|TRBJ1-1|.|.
TGCGCCAGCAGTGAGTCGCGGGGAACTGAAGCTTTCTTT
CASSESRGTEAFF
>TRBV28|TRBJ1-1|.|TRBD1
TGTGCCAGCACTGTGACAGGGACGGGAAGCACTGAAGCTTTCTTT
CASTVTGTGSTEAFF
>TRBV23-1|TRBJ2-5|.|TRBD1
TGCGCCAGCAGTCGACCACAGGGGTACTTCGAGACCCAGTACTTC
CASSRPQGYFETQYF
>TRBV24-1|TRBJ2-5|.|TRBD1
TGTGCCACCAGTGACGGACAGGGTTGGGAGACCCAGTACTTC
CATSDGQGWETQYF
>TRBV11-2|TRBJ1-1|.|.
TGTGCCAGCAGCTTAGGGACAAGGGTCACTGAAGCTTTCTTT
CASSLGTRVTEAFF
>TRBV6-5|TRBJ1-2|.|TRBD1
TGTGCCAGCAGACGACAGGGTGATGGCTACACCTTC
CASRRQGDGYTF
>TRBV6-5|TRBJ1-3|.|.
TGTGCCAGCGTCGGGGGAGTGTTCGGAAACACCATATATTTT
CASVGGVFGNTIYF
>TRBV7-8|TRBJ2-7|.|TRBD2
TGTGCCAGCAGGTATAGCGGGTCCTACGAGCAGTACTTC
CASRYSGSYEQYF
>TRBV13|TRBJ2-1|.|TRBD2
TGTGCCAGCAGCTTAAGACTAGCGGGGTTGGTTGAGCAGTTCTTC
CASSLRLAGLVEQFF
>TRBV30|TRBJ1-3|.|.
TGTGCCTGGAGGGTCGGGGGGTCTGGAAACACCATATATTTT
CAWRVGGSGNTIYF
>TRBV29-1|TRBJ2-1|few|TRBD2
TGCAGCGGTAAACTAGCGGGAGGGCCTGGGGAGCAGTTCTTC
CSGKLAGGPGEQFF
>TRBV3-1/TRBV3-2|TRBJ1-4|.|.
TGTGCCAGCAGCCAAGAAGCCTACCTCGCTGAAAAACTGTTTTTT
CASSQEAYLAEKLFF
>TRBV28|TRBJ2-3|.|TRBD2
TGTGCCAGCAGCTCCGGGACTAGCGGGAGATGGGATACGCAGTATTTT
CASSSGTSGRWDTQYF
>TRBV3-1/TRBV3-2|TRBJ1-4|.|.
TGTGCCAGCAATTCTGGGGGCGCGGGTAATGAAAAACTGTTTTTT
CASNSGGAGNEKLFF
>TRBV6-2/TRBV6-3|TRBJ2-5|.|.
TGTGCCAGCAGCCTTAGCGGCCAAGAAGAGACCCAGTACTTC
CASSLSGQEETQYF
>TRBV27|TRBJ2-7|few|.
TGTGCCAGCAGTTCCGGGCAACAAATTGGCGGGATCTACGAGCAGTACTTC
CASSSGQQIGGIYEQYF
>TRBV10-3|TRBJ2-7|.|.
TGTGCCACCACGACAGGCGTCTCCTACGAGCAGTACTTC
CATTTGVSYEQYF
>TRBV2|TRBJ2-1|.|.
TGTGCCAGCAGTGAGGGGCAGGGCTTTGAGCAGTTCTTC
CASSEGQGFEQFF